Given below is one T cell receptor beta chain in context. Its antigen remains unidentified. These data come from a study of siplizumab effects on memory and regulatory T cells. Per sample, the assay covered 90,000 to 100,000 TCR templates. TCRdb keeps only in-frame clones here, not all; method: immunoSEQ multiplex PCR. The profile shows more than 70,000 clones, approximately 95% of them singletons. Study findings and constraints: No more than a minor fraction of alloreactive clones could be traced back to unstimulated subsets. Many proliferating CD4+ or CD8+ clones remained unclassified. Roughly 75-96% of them could not be assigned either a naive or a memory phenotype. Siplizumab significantly decreased alloreactive sequences from unstimulated CD4+ memory cells.

The sample was CD8+ T cells sorted from blood. The receptor comes from a human donor in good health.

The CDR3 DNA is TGTGCCAGCAGTGGTCGCCACCTCACAGATACGCAGTATTTT. Its translation: CASSGRHLTDTQYF. The rearrangement joins TRBV5-8 to TRBJ2-3, with unresolved D. Germline V gives CDR1 SGHTS, CDR2 YDEGEE. This CDR3 is built from 14 residues. V dropped 5 bases and J dropped 2 bases, with 12 bases sitting between them.